Listed below are T cell receptor beta chains from one sample, sequenced in a study of identical twins. TCRdb independently ran MiXCR on the 5' RACE reads; one entry per CDR3 protein. The data contain hundreds of thousands of distinct CDR3 sequences, around 8.3% of them singletons. This same sample was also taken into another study, of yellow fever vaccine responses in identical twins.

Sequencing was performed on PBMCs. These receptors were obtained from a woman aged 18-29 years in good health. Each CDR3 is given without its conserved first and last residue. Each record gives: V gene, CDR3 protein.

TRBV20-1	SAPGTSATDTQY
TRBV14	ASSQRGLAGEVRETQY
TRBV6-2/TRBV6-3	ASSYSPSGRLGSYNEQF
TRBV27	ASSIDQGRGSDTQY
TRBV20-1	SASRSGGINTGELF
TRBV10-3	AISESTASTDTQY
TRBV7-2	ASSSRGQGAYEQY
TRBV6-1	ASSHPGPQGRFEKLF
TRBV7-3	ASSAGSGTEAF
TRBV11-2	ASSLDGFGGGYEQY
TRBV10-3	AISGTREPKNTGELF
TRBV12-3/TRBV12-4	ASSGTAGTEAF
TRBV25-1	ASSEFPVAGRTDTQY
TRBV5-1	ASSLDLPTDTQY
TRBV7-9	ASSSAAGRTNEKLF